This T cell receptor (beta chain) was captured by sequencing in a study of CD4 T cells in lung cancer. Looking at the study overall: Blood T cells were screened for responses to candidate mutation neoepitopes. Some patients had received nivolumab or pembrolizumab before giving blood.

Measured with immunoSEQ multiplex PCR; TCRdb has only the in-frame clones, and not every one. Counted here are 1,500 to 2,000 clones, 55% to 75% occurring once; the ten biggest clones make up roughly 5%. After roughly two weeks with mutant 27-mer peptides, PBMCs were restimulated with peptide-pulsed autologous B cells. Live IFNgamma-secreting T cells were sorted after restimulation with peptide-pulsed B cells. At about 3 or 11 cells per well, sorted cells grew for roughly 12 to 20 days. Note on this clone: The antigen is unknown.

The CDR3 runs 15 residues. Trimming removed 5 bases from V and 0 bases from J, with 11 bases in between. Germline assignment: CDR1 LNHDA and CDR2 SQIVND (reference sequence). The source is a woman between 55 and 75 years old with non-small cell lung cancer. Some clones in this sample may be carry-over from other donors' samples. Sequences were obtained from a CD4+ T cell line or clone grown in culture. The chain links TRBV19 to TRBJ1-5; D is perhaps TRBD1 (5 bases). CDR3 in DNA: TGTGCCAGTAGTCTTCAGGGATATAGCAATCAGCCCCAGCATTTT. Amino acids: CASSLQGYSNQPQHF.